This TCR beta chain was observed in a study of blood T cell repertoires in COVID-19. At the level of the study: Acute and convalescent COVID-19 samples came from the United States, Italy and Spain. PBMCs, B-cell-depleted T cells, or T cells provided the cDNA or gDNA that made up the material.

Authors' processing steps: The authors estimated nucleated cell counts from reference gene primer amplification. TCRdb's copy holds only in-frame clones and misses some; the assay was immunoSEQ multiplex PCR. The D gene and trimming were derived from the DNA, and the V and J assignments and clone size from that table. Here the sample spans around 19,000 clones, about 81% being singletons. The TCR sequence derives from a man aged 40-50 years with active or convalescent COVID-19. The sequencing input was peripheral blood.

The CDR3 coding sequence is TGCGCCAGCAGCCAGGGACAGGGCGAAAGAAACGAGCAGTACTTC. It translates to CASSQGQGERNEQYF. This chain joins TRBV5-1 and TRBJ2-7, with 9 bases aligning to TRBD1. In germline, CDR1 is SGHRS, CDR2 YFSETQ. With V trimmed by 4 bases and J by 5 bases, 10 bases remained unmatched. CDR3 length equals 15 residues.